This T cell receptor (beta chain) was observed in a study of blood T cell repertoires in COVID-19. Study background: PBMCs, B-cell-depleted T cells, or T cells were the source of the cDNA or gDNA that made up the material.

CDR3 length: 16 amino acids. Per the germline V gene, CDR1 is MDHEN and CDR2 is SYDVKM. V dropped 2 bases and J dropped 2; count of bases not matched to a gene: 6. As originally analysed: The authors estimated nucleated cell counts from reference gene primer amplification. Libraries were prepared by immunoSEQ multiplex PCR; TCRdb keeps only in-frame clonotypes and omits some of them. V and J calls and clone size are those listed in that table; D and trimming were worked out from the DNA. The sample yields fewer than 350,000 clones, 80% to 90% seen once. This receptor was taken from a woman aged 40 to 55 with acute COVID-19. The chain joins TRBV28 to TRBJ2-1; 7 nucleotides align to TRBD1. What was sequenced was PBMCs or T cells enriched from blood (not recorded which). DNA of the CDR3: TGTGCCAGCAGTTTAGAGGGGACAGAAACCTACAATGAGCAGTTCTTC. Translation gives CASSLEGTETYNEQFF.